The 6 T cell receptor beta chains given below trace back to one sample, sequenced in a study of blood T cell repertoires in COVID-19. Sequencing was performed with immunoSEQ multiplex PCR; in TCRdb, only in-frame clones are kept and a portion is missing. The sample has 270,000 or so clones, about 83% seen once. Sequencing was carried out using peripheral blood. The origin of the receptors is a woman aged 50 to 60 who had recovered from COVID-19.

CDR3 coding DNA: TGTGCCAGCAGGCACAGGGGGCGCCGGGAGACTGAAGCTTTCTTT. Its protein product is CASRHRGRRETEAFF. The chain couples TRBV3-1 (or the pseudogene TRBV3-2) to TRBJ1-1; 9 bases map to TRBD1. Germline V gene sequence: CDR1 LGHDT, CDR2 YNNKEL (reference sequence). The CDR3 totals 15 residues. Unmatched junction bases numbered 10, after V lost 6 bases and J lost 5 bases.

The rearrangement links TRBV27 to TRBJ2-5; TRBD2 aligns across 8 bases. The CDR3 loop spans 17 amino acids. Germline CDR1 and CDR2: MNHEY and SMNVEV (reference sequence). Trimming took 1 base from V and 0 from J; bases not matched to a gene: 7. CDR3 loop: CASSLLRSSGYQETQYF. The CDR3 nucleotides are TGTGCCAGCAGTTTATTGAGGTCTAGCGGGTACCAAGAGACCCAGTACTTC.

The chain carries TRBV28 and TRBJ2-1; TRBD2 is a possible D gene (6 bases). This CDR3 contains 13 residues. The germline V gene has CDR1 MDHEN and CDR2 SYDVKM. V was trimmed by 6 bases and J by 5 bases, leaving 11 bases between them. The CDR3 coding sequence is TGTGCCAGCAGCCGGGGGAAGAACAATGAGCAGTTCTTC. Its protein is CASSRGKNNEQFF.

The V and J genes are TRBV18 and TRBJ1-2; TRBD1 is a possible D gene (6 bases). The germline V gene encodes CDR1 KGHSH and CDR2 LQKENI. The germline V and J ends were trimmed by 3 bases and 3 bases, with 11 bases remaining between them. This CDR3 has 14 residues. DNA of the CDR3: TGTGCCAGCTCACCGCGGACAGTGGACTATGGCTACACCTTC. Protein: CASSPRTVDYGYTF.

The rearrangement uses TRBV14 and TRBJ2-7; 7 bases match TRBD1. The CDR3 has 15 amino acids. The junction had 5 bases not matched to a gene; V was cut back by 0 bases and J by 3 bases. Germline CDR1 reads SGHDN; CDR2 reads FVKESK. CDR3 sequence: CASSQDWGQFYEQYF. CDR3 in DNA: TGTGCCAGCAGCCAAGATTGGGGACAGTTCTACGAGCAGTACTTC.

This clone was picked up a small number of times. V is TRBV28 and J is TRBJ2-7; 8 nucleotides match TRBD1. The V gene's germline CDR1 is MDHEN and CDR2 SYDVKM. The CDR3 covers 13 residues. Losses at the gene ends were 10 bases for V and 2 bases for J; bases not matched to a gene: 7. In DNA, the CDR3 is TGTGCCACCACAGGGGGTACTGCCTACGAGCAGTACTTC. Protein product: CATTGGTAYEQYF.